A selection of T cell receptor beta chains follows, all from one sample in a study of regulatory T cells in long-lasting Graves disease. MiXCR, applied by TCRdb to the multiplex PCR reads, yields one record per CDR3 protein. The profile shows a few hundred thousand distinct CDR3 sequences, about 25% of them singletons. Sequenced here: peripheral blood mononuclear cells (PBMCs), sampled when the disease was refractory, from a patient treated with antithyroid drugs. These receptors all stem from a female donor with Graves disease. Both conserved end residues are trimmed from each CDR3. Fields, in order: V gene, CDR3 protein.

TRBV12-3/TRBV12-4	ASSQTSWTSGANVLT
TRBV7-8	ASSYSIAASYEQY
TRBV24-1	ATSLGALSYNEQF
TRBV7-8	ASSLYYGTQETQY
TRBV20-1	SAKTGKGDEKLF
TRBV20-1	SAREVQGAVFGYT
TRBV24-1	ATSDLTSTGELF
TRBV28	ASSPSGINNEKLF
TRBV7-8	ASRQGAGGTSGETQY
TRBV4-2	ASSQDPSRGDQPQH
TRBV13	ASSVQGAVYEQY
TRBV7-9	ASSGDWTRTYEQY
TRBV4-1	ASSPGPLGD
TRBV28	ASSLAGGPYEQF
TRBV19	ASSKVRGTLSYGYT
TRBV29-1	SVISAGTSTGELF
TRBV7-2	ASSNWRLETDTQY